The 11 T cell receptor beta chains reported below all come from one sample, sequenced in a study of control samples from healthy donors and cancer patients. Sequenced by immunoSEQ multiplex PCR; TCRdb stores in-frame clones only, minus some. Among roughly 80,000 clones listed, over 85% were seen once. Sequences were obtained from blood. These receptors all come from a man aged 45-65 years in good health.

The rearrangement joins TRBV5-4 to TRBJ1-1, with 7 positions matching TRBD1. Germline V lookup: CDR1 SGHNT, CDR2 YYREEE (reference sequence). The CDR3 has 14 residues. The V segment lost 3 bases and the J segment 0 bases; nucleotides outside the gene matches: 2. This CDR3 reads CASSSRGLNTEAFF. CDR3 DNA sequence: TGTGCCAGCAGCTCCAGGGGGTTGAACACTGAAGCTTTCTTT.

This chain links TRBV25-1 with TRBJ1-2, with 8 bases that match TRBD1. The CDR3 consists of 14 residues. The germline V gene has CDR1 MGHDK and CDR2 SYGVNS. Losses at the gene ends were 7 bases for V and 4 bases for J; bases not matched to a gene: 8. CDR3 in DNA: TGTGCCAGCACTCCCAACCAGGGGGCCTATGGCTACACCTTC. Translating gives CASTPNQGAYGYTF.

The CDR3 coding sequence is TGTGCCAGTGGGACAGCAGGCACAGATACGCAGTATTTT. Protein sequence: CASGTAGTDTQYF. V is TRBV28 and J is TRBJ2-3, with 7 bases lining up with TRBD1. Trimming at V came to 9 bases and at J to 1 base, leaving 4 bases not matched to a gene. Germline CDR1 and CDR2: MDHEN and SYDVKM. The CDR3 has 13 amino acids.

The chain joins TRBV6-6 to TRBJ2-1; 7 nucleotides align to TRBD2. Trimming took 2 bases from V and 4 from J; bases not matched to a gene: 5. Germline V gene lookup returns CDR1 MNHNY and CDR2 SVGAGI (reference sequence). This CDR3 comprises 15 residues. The CDR3 DNA reads TGTGCCAGCAGTTACGGATCGGGGGGATACAATGAGCAGTTCTTC. It specifies CASSYGSGGYNEQFF.

V usage is TRBV2 and J usage is TRBJ1-5; D gene uncertain. Germline V gene sequence: CDR1 SNHLY, CDR2 FYNNEI. The CDR3 is 15 residues long. Trimming removed 5 bases from V and 3 bases from J, with 14 bases in between. The DNA of the CDR3 is TGTGCCAGCAGTCCCCGGGCGGGCCCCAATCAGCCCCAGCATTTT. It encodes CASSPRAGPNQPQHF.

This rearrangement joins TRBV23-1 to TRBJ2-1; perhaps TRBD2 as D (6 bases). TRBV23-1 is designated an ORF whose function remains uncertain. V lost 0 bases to trimming and J lost 0 bases, with 12 bases between them. The CDR3 consists of 17 residues. CDR3: CASSQSGGTASYNEQFF. The CDR3 DNA reads as TGCGCCAGCAGTCAATCAGGCGGGACGGCCTCCTACAATGAGCAGTTCTTC.

CDR3 loop: CATSREQLAGMQYF. The CDR3 DNA follows: TGTGCCACCAGCAGAGAACAACTAGCGGGGATGCAGTATTTT. The genes are TRBV15 and TRBJ2-3; TRBD2 matches 10 bases. This CDR3 has 14 residues. Trimming removed 0 bases from V and 11 bases from J; junction bases left unmatched: 5. CDR1 and CDR2 from the germline V gene are LNHNV and YYDKDF (reference sequence).

This sequence joins TRBV11-3 and TRBJ1-2; 7 bases fit TRBD1. J lost 0 bases, V lost 5 bases, and 3 bases had no gene match. CDR3 size: 14 residues. Germline CDR1 reads SGHNT; CDR2 reads YENEEA. Here the CDR3 DNA reads TGTGCCAGCAGCCCAGGGGGGGCTAACTATGGCTACACCTTC. It encodes CASSPGGANYGYTF.

The chain joins TRBV24-1 to TRBJ1-6; D is uncertain. Trimming removed 8 bases from V and 0 bases from J, with 13 bases in between. CDR1 is KGHDR and CDR2 is SFDVKD in the germline V gene. This CDR3 is built from 16 residues. The CDR3 loop reads CATIPLGSSYNSPLHF. CDR3 sequence (DNA): TGTGCCACCATACCCTTGGGGAGCTCCTATAATTCACCCCTCCACTTT.

V usage is TRBV6-1 and J usage is TRBJ1-5, with 8 bases fitting TRBD1. Germline V gene lookup returns CDR1 MNHNS and CDR2 SASEGT. Trimming at V came to 1 base and at J to 7 bases, leaving 6 bases not matched to a gene. The CDR3 spans 15 residues. Written as DNA, the CDR3 is TGTGCCAGCAGTGAAGAACAGGGGGGTGCCCAGCCCCAGCATTTT. Encoded protein: CASSEEQGGAQPQHF.

The chain has TRBV25-1 and TRBJ1-1; D is uncertain. Germline CDR1 is MGHDK and CDR2 is SYGVNS. V lost 4 bases to trimming and J lost 2 bases, with 11 bases between them. This CDR3 comprises 14 residues. CDR3 loop: CASSVTGLNTEAFF. The CDR3 bases are TGTGCCAGCAGTGTTACCGGGTTAAACACTGAAGCTTTCTTT.